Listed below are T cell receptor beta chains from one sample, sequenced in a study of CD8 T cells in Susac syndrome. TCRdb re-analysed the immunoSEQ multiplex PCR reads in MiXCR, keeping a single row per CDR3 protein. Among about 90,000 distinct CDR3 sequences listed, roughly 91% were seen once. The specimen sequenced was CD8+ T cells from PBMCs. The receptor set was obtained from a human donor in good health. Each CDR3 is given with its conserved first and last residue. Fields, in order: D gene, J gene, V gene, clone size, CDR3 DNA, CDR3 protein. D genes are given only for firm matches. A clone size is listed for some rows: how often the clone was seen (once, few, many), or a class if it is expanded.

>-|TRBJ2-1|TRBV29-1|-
TGCAGCGTTGAAGAGGGTTACGACAATGAGCAGTTCTTC
CSVEEGYDNEQFF
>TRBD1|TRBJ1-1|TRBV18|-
TGTGCCAGCTCACCACCGGACAGGGTTGGGAAAGGCACTGAAGCTTTCTTT
CASSPPDRVGKGTEAFF
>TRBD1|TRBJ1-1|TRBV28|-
TGTGCCAGCAGTTCCGGACAGGAATACACTGAAGCTTTCTTT
CASSSGQEYTEAFF
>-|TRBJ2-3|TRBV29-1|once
TGCAGCCCCGGAGGGGGCACAGATACGCAGTATTTT
CSPGGGTDTQYF
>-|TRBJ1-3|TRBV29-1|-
TGCAGCGTTGTACTCAGAGACTCTGGAAACACCATATATTTT
CSVVLRDSGNTIYF
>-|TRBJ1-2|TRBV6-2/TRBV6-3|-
TGTGCCAGCGGAAACTATGGCTACACCTTC
CASGNYGYTF
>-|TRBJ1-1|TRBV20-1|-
TGCAGTGCTAGAGATGTGGGGCTTGGTGCGGGCACTGAAGCTTTCTTT
CSARDVGLGAGTEAFF
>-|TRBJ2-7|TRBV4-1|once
TGCGCCAGCAGCCAAGATGACTCCACCTACGAGCAGTACTTC
CASSQDDSTYEQYF
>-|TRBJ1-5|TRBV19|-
TGTGCCAGTAGCGAACTTGGACGGAACAATCAGCCCCAGCATTTT
CASSELGRNNQPQHF
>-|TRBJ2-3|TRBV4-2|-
TGTGCCAGCAGCCCACTAGCTCCAGATACGCAGTATTTT
CASSPLAPDTQYF
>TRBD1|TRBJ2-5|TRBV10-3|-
TGTGCCAGCCCCGGGACAGGGGGAACCCGATGCGGGGAGACCCAGTACTTC
CASPGTGGTRCGETQYF
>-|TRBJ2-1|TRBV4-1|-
TGCGCCAGCAGCCAAGGGACCAGTTACAATGAGCAGTTCTTC
CASSQGTSYNEQFF
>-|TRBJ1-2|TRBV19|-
TGTGCCAGTAGTATATCCTTCTATGGCTACACCTTC
CASSISFYGYTF
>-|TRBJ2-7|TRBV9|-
TGTGCCAGCAGCGTGGGGGGCGGGGGCATCTACGAGCAGTACTTC
CASSVGGGGIYEQYF
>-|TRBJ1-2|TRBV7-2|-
TGTGCCAGCAGCTTAGTATCCGGGTACGGCTACACCTTC
CASSLVSGYGYTF
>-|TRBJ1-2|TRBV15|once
TGTGCCACCAGCAGTGTCCTCAACTATGGCTACACCTTC
CATSSVLNYGYTF
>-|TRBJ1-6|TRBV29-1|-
TGCAGCGGGAAGACCGGGGGGGATAATTCACCCCTCCACTTT
CSGKTGGDNSPLHF
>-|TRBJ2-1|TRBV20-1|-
TGCAGTGCTAGATCCTTACTCTCCTACAATGAGCAGTTCTTC
CSARSLLSYNEQFF
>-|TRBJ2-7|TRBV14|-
TGTGCCAGCAGCCAAACGACAGTCTACGAGCAGTACTTC
CASSQTTVYEQYF
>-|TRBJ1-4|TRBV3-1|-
TGTGCCAGCAGCCAAGAAAGTACCAAGTCGGCCACTAATGAAAAACTGTTTTTT
CASSQESTKSATNEKLFF
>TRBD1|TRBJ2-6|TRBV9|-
TGTGCCAGCAGCGGCGACAGGGCCTCTGGGGCCAACGTCCTGACTTTC
CASSGDRASGANVLTF
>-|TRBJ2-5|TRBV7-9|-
TGTGCCAGCAGCTTTCAGAGGGGAGCCCAAGAGACCCAGTACTTC
CASSFQRGAQETQYF
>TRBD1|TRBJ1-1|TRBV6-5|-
TGTGCCAGCAGTTACTTTCCGACAGGGCAGTATATGAACACTGAAGCTTTCTTT
CASSYFPTGQYMNTEAFF
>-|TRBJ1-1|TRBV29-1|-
TGCAGCGTTGACTGGGTGAACACTGAAGCTTTCTTT
CSVDWVNTEAFF
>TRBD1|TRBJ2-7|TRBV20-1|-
TGCAGTGCTAGAGTCCTCGAGAGGGGGCGCGAGCAGTACTTC
CSARVLERGREQYF
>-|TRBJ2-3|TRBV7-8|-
TGTGCCAGCAGCTTAATTGCGGGGGCCACAGATACGCAGTATTTT
CASSLIAGATDTQYF
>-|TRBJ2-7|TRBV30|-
TGTGCCTCCGAAGGGGCGTTTTCCTACGAGCAGTACTTC
CASEGAFSYEQYF
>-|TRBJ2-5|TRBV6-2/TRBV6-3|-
TGTGCCAGCAGGCCACGGGGCGAAGGGGAGACCCAGTACTTC
CASRPRGEGETQYF
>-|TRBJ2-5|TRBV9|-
TGTGCCAGCAGCACCTCACGGGAAAGGATCGAGACCCAGTACTTC
CASSTSRERIETQYF
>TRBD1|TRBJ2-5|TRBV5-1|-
TGCGCCAGCAGCACCCGGGACAGGGGATCTCTCGAAGAGACCCAGTACTTC
CASSTRDRGSLEETQYF
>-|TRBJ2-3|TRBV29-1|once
TGCAGCGTTGAAGGACCCAGCACAGATACGCAGTATTTT
CSVEGPSTDTQYF
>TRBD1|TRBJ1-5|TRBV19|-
TGTGCCAGTAGTCCACAGGGGGCTGCTCAGCCCCAGCATTTT
CASSPQGAAQPQHF
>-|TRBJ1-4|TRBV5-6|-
TGTGCCAGCAGCTTCAGCCCTGATAGACTTGTTGCAACTAATGAAAAACTGTTTTTT
CASSFSPDRLVATNEKLFF
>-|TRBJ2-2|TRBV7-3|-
TGTGCCAGCAGCTTCGCAGGGGAGCCCGGGGAGCTGTTTTTT
CASSFAGEPGELFF
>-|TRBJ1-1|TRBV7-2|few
TGTGCCAGCAGCTTGACAGGCCTGAACACTGAAGCTTTCTTT
CASSLTGLNTEAFF
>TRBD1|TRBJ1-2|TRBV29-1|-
TGCAGCGTTGAAGATTCTGGGACAGGGTTGTTTGGCTACACCTTC
CSVEDSGTGLFGYTF
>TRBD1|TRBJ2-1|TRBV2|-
TGTGCCAGCAGTGAAAACCCACAGGGGAGCTCCTACAATGAGCAGTTCTTC
CASSENPQGSSYNEQFF
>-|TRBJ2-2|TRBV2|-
TGTGCCAGCAGTGAGGAGGGCCGGACCTCCACCGGGGAGCTGTTTTTT
CASSEEGRTSTGELFF
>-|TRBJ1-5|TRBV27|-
TGTGCCAGCAGTTTATTTGGAAATCAGCCCCAGCATTTT
CASSLFGNQPQHF
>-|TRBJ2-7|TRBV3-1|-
TGTGCCAGCAGCCAAGAAAGGTGGGGGGGCGCGTGGGAGCAGTACTTC
CASSQERWGGAWEQYF
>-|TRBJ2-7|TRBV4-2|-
TGTGCCAGCAGCCAAGAAGAGGGGGGTAGCTACGAGCAGTACTTC
CASSQEEGGSYEQYF
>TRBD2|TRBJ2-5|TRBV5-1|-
TGCGCCAGCAGCTCCCCTACGACTAGCGAGAAGACCCAGTACTTC
CASSSPTTSEKTQYF
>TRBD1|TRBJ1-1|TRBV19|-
TGTGCCAGTACCGTGGGACAGGGGGTCACTGAAGCTTTCTTT
CASTVGQGVTEAFF
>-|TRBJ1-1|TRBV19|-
TGTGCCAGTAGTATGGACCCAGGGGACACTGAAGCTTTCTTT
CASSMDPGDTEAFF
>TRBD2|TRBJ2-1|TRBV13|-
TGTGCCAGCAGCTTAGCCCCCGGGGGGAATGAGCAGTTCTTC
CASSLAPGGNEQFF
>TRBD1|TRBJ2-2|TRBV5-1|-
TGCGCCAGCAGCTCAGATTGGACAGGGGGCCGGGAGCTGTTTTTT
CASSSDWTGGRELFF
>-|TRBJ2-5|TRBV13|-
TGTGCCAGCAGCTTAAGTCAACAACAAGAGACCCAGTACTTC
CASSLSQQQETQYF
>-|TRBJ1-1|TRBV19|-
TGTGCCAGTAGTATTGAGGAGGGGAAGAACACTGAAGCTTTCTTT
CASSIEEGKNTEAFF
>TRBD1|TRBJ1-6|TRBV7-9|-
TGTGCCAGCAGCTGGACAGGGGACTCCTATAATTCACCCCTCCACTTT
CASSWTGDSYNSPLHF
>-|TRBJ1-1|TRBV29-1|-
TGCAGCGTCTTAGGTATGAACACTGAAGCTTTCTTT
CSVLGMNTEAFF
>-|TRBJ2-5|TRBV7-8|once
TGTGCCAGCAGCTATGGGCAAGAGACCCAGTACTTC
CASSYGQETQYF